One and the same sample provided the 19 T cell receptor beta chains below, sequenced in a study of cytomegalovirus exposure and HLA in healthy donors (dated by TCRdb to the late 2010s). The library was built by means of the immunoSEQ multiplex PCR assay. The multiplex PCR relied on a mix of 60 forward primers for TCR Vbeta segments and 13 reverse primers for TCR Jbeta segments. The clones in this table, taken by TCRdb from immuneACCESS, are in-frame only. Not every clone is retained; where verified, under half of the shortfall comes from an unresolved V gene, and the cause of the rest is unknown. The sample includes over 150,000 clones, with more than 60% observed a single time. Of the sample, 3% to 4.5% is held by the ten largest clones. Sequencing was performed on PBMCs. These receptors all stem from an older woman in good health and CMV-seropositive.

The chain recombines TRBV18 with TRBJ1-5, with TRBD1 identical over 9 bases. The CDR3 totals 16 residues. Germline V gives CDR1 KGHSH, CDR2 LQKENI. V trimming: 0 bases; J trimming: 6 bases; junction bases outside the gene matches: 6. The CDR3 here is CASSPPGDRVRQPQHF. Written as DNA, the CDR3 is TGTGCCAGCTCACCACCGGGGGACAGGGTTCGTCAGCCCCAGCATTTT.

As concerns this clone: The junction shows a germline mismatch at one end, possibly a read error. The sample contains more than one DNA sequence encoding this CDR3. V and J are TRBV28 and TRBJ2-7; 7 nucleotides line up with TRBD1. The CDR3 extends over 13 amino acids. In germline, CDR1 is MDHEN, CDR2 SYDVKM. The chain's CDR3 is CASSFQGVYEQYF. CDR3 in DNA: TGTGCCAGCAGTTTCCAGGGGGTCTACGAGCAGTATTTC.

This chain joins TRBV7-2 and TRBJ2-7, with TRBD2 as a possible D gene (5 bases). Trimming cost V 1 base and J 2 bases, with 12 bases left between them. The germline gives CDR1 SGHTA, CDR2 FQGNSA. The length of the CDR3 is 15 residues. CDR3 DNA sequence: TGTGCCAGCAGCTTAGATTGGGCGGGTCCCTACGAGCAGTACTTC. Its protein product is CASSLDWAGPYEQYF.

The chain carries TRBV30 and TRBJ1-2; a weak D match, TRBD1 (5 bases). This CDR3 has 12 amino acids. V dropped 4 bases and J dropped 4 bases, with 10 bases sitting between them. In germline, CDR1 is GTSNPN, CDR2 SVGIG (reference sequence). As DNA, the CDR3 is TGTGCCTGGATGGGGCCGATCTATGGCTACACCTTC. This sequence encodes CAWMGPIYGYTF.

V is TRBV6-5 and J is TRBJ2-7; 10 bases are a match to TRBD1. The length of the CDR3 is 14 residues. The germline gives CDR1 MNHEY, CDR2 SVGAGI. V dropped 4 bases and J dropped 3; count of bases not matched to a gene: 3. The CDR3: CASSLDRGFYEQYF. Here the CDR3 DNA reads TGTGCCAGCAGTTTGGACAGGGGGTTCTACGAGCAGTACTTC.

V usage is TRBV7-2 and J usage is TRBJ2-7; TRBD2 might be the D (5 bases). This CDR3 contains 15 residues. CDR1 and CDR2 (germline): SGHTA, FQGNSA. Trimming shortened V by 0 bases and J by 3 bases, and 12 bases separated the two germline ends. Here the CDR3 reads CASSLAGEVVYEQYF. The CDR3 region has the DNA TGTGCCAGCAGCTTAGCCGGGGAAGTGGTCTACGAGCAGTACTTC.

J is TRBJ2-5 and V is TRBV9; 12 bases align to TRBD2. Germline V CDR1 and CDR2: SGDLS, YYNGEE. The CDR3 is made up of 17 amino acids. V was pared by 0 bases and J by 2 bases, with 5 bases of the junction left unmatched. The CDR3 nucleotides are TGTGCCAGCAGCGTAGGGGCTAGCGGGAGGGGGCAAGAGACCCAGTACTTC. It specifies CASSVGASGRGQETQYF.

This clone has just a few counts. CDR3 DNA: TGTGCCAGCAGAGACTACTATGGCTACACCTTC. Translated, it gives CASRDYYGYTF. The chain carries TRBV27 and TRBJ1-2; D is unclear. Trimming removed 6 bases at V and 3 bases at J, with 5 bases between. CDR1 is MNHEY, CDR2 SMNVEV, per germline (reference sequence). This CDR3 is 11 amino acids long.

The V call is TRBV20-1, the J call TRBJ2-5; D unresolved. Germline CDR1 and CDR2: DFQATT and SNEGSKA (reference sequence). Deletions cut 5 bases from V and 5 bases from J, with 6 bases between. There are 10 residues in the CDR3. CDR3 sequence: CSAFLETQYF. The CDR3 region has the DNA TGCAGTGCTTTCCTGGAGACCCAGTACTTC.

The V gene is TRBV9, the J gene TRBJ1-4, with a tentative D call TRBD1 (6 bases). CDR3 length: 14 amino acids. Germline V gene lookup returns CDR1 SGDLS and CDR2 YYNGEE. The V end lost 3 bases, the J end lost 7 bases, and 13 bases lay between the germline ends. The CDR3 is CASSGQGYGEKLFF. The CDR3 nucleotides read TGTGCCAGCAGCGGCCAGGGGTACGGTGAAAAACTGTTTTTT.

The rearrangement uses TRBV7-6 and TRBJ1-4; TRBD1 matches 9 bases. After removal of 0 bases from V and 8 bases from J, the junction contained 4 bases not matched to a gene. Germline lookup yields CDR1 SGHVS and CDR2 FNYEAQ. The CDR3 is 15 amino acids. For the CDR3, the DNA is TGTGCCAGCAGCTTAGCCGGGACAGGGAAAGAAAAACTGTTTTTT. Encoded protein: CASSLAGTGKEKLFF.

This sequence joins TRBV7-3 and TRBJ2-1; tentatively, D is TRBD1 (6 bases). The germline gives CDR1 SGHTA, CDR2 FQGTGA. V was trimmed by 4 bases and J by 15 bases, leaving 13 bases between them. The length of the CDR3 is 11 residues. The chain's CDR3 is CASSSGDSLFF. DNA for the CDR3: TGTGCCAGCAGCTCAGGGGATAGTTTGTTCTTC.

V usage is TRBV11-1 and J usage is TRBJ1-1; possibly TRBD1 for D (6 bases). There are 14 residues in the CDR3. V lost 6 bases and J 5 bases, leaving 16 bases between the germline ends. Germline values: CDR1 SGHAT, CDR2 FQDESV (reference sequence). CDR3 sequence reads: CASRRTADGTEAFF. The CDR3 bases are TGTGCCAGCAGACGGACAGCCGATGGGACTGAAGCTTTCTTT.

In this sample, this clone turned up once. The V and J genes are TRBV25-1 and TRBJ2-1; D may be TRBD2 (7 bases). The CDR3 sequence is 16 residues long. V gave up 1 base and J gave up 2 bases, with 12 bases separating them. CDR1 MGHDK and CDR2 SYGVNS come from the germline V gene. CDR3 amino acids: CASSESRGGPYNEQFF. The CDR3 DNA is TGTGCCAGCAGTGAATCGAGGGGGGGCCCCTACAATGAGCAGTTCTTC.

The genes are TRBV7-3 and TRBJ2-1; 7 nucleotides align to TRBD1. CDR1 is SGHTA and CDR2 is FQGTGA in the germline V gene. This CDR3 contains 12 residues. The V and J ends lost 5 bases and 9 bases, in that order; junction bases with no gene match: 4. For the CDR3, the DNA is TGTGCCAGCAGCCCAGGGACAGCTGAGCAGTTCTTC. Encoded protein: CASSPGTAEQFF.

The V and J genes are TRBV6-5 and TRBJ2-3; D perhaps matches TRBD2 (6 bases). The CDR3 is 12 amino acids. The V and J ends lost 8 bases and 2 bases respectively, with 8 bases between them. From germline, CDR1 is MNHEY and CDR2 SVGAGI. The CDR3 region is CASGGFTDTQYF. CDR3 in DNA: TGTGCCAGCGGGGGGTTCACAGATACGCAGTATTTT.

The chain combines TRBV14 with TRBJ2-7, with TRBD1 identical over 7 bases. V shed 4 bases, J shed 5 bases, and the junction held 8 bases outside the gene matches. CDR1 SGHDN and CDR2 FVKESK come from the germline V gene. CDR3 length: 14 residues. The CDR3 is CASSRETGIDEQYF. The CDR3 DNA is TGTGCCAGCAGCCGCGAGACAGGGATAGACGAGCAGTACTTC.

The CDR3 loop reads CASSGYGTSGYEQYF. CDR3 DNA sequence: TGTGCCAGCAGTGGGTATGGGACTAGCGGTTACGAGCAGTACTTC. The chain couples TRBV6-1 to TRBJ2-5; 11 bases line up with TRBD2. Judging by the DNA end, TRBJ2-7 fits better; the J call may be wrong. The CDR3 covers 15 residues. From germline, CDR1 is MNHNS and CDR2 SASEGT.

The chain has TRBV28 and TRBJ2-7; D is perhaps TRBD1 (5 bases). There are 16 residues in the CDR3. The V and J ends lost 6 bases and 4 bases respectively, with 22 bases between them. Per germline, CDR1 MDHEN and CDR2 SYDVKM. CDR3 loop: CASRFAGALLAYEQYF. CDR3 coding DNA: TGTGCCAGCAGGTTCGCTGGGGCCCTCCTGGCTTACGAGCAGTACTTC.